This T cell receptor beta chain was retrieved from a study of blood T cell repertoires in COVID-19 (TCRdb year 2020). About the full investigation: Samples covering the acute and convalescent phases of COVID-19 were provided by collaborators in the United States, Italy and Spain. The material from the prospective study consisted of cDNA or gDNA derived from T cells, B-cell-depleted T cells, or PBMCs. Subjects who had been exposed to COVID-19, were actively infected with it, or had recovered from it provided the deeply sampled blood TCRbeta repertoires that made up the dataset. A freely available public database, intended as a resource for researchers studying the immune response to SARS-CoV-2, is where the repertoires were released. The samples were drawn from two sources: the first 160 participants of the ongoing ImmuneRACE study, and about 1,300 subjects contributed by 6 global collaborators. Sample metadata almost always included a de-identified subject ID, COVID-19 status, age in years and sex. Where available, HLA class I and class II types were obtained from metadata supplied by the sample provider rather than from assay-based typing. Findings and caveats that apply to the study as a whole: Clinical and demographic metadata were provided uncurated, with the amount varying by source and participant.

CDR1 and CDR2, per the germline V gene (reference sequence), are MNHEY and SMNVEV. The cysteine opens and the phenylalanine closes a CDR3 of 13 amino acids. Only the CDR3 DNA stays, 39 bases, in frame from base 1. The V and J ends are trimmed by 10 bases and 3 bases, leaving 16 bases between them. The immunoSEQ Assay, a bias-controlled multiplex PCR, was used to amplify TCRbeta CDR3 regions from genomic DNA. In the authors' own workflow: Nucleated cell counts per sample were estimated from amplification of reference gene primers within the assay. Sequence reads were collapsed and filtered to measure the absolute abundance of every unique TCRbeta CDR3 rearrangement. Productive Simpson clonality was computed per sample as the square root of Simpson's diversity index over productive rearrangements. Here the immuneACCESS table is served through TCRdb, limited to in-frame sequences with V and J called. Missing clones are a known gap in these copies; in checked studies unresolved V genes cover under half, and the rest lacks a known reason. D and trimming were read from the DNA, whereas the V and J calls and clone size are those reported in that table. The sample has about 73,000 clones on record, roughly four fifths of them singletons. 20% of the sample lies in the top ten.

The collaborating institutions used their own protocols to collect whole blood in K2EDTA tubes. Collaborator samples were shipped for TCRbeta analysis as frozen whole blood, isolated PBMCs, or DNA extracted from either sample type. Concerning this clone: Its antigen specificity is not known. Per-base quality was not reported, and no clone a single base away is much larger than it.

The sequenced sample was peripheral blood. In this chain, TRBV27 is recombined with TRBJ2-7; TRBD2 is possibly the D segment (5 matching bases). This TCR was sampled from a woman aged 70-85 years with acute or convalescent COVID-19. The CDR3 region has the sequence CATRTANGYEQYF. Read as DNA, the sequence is TGTGCCACCCGGACTGCCAACGGCTACGAGCAGTACTTC.